A single sample gave rise to the 26 T cell receptor beta chains below, sequenced in a study of neurological immune-mediated disorders. TCRdb fed the 5' RACE reads into MiXCR, producing one record per CDR3 protein. The data show tens of thousands of distinct CDR3 sequences, roughly an eighth seen once. Regarding time point: longitudinal time-point 1 (baseline). The sequenced sample consisted of PBMCs. The receptors were sampled from a female donor with HTLV-1-associated myelopathy (HAM/TSP).

This clonotype was picked up many times. The gene calls are TRBV10-3 and TRBJ1-1, with a weak D call TRBD1 (5 bases). V was trimmed by 1 base and J by 4 bases, leaving 10 bases between them. This CDR3 spans 14 amino acids. Per germline, CDR1 ENHRY and CDR2 SYGVKD. The CDR3 spells CAISEFGGGTEAFF. The CDR3 nucleotides are TGTGCCATCAGTGAGTTCGGGGGGGGCACTGAAGCTTTCTTT.

This clonotype was picked up many times. V usage is TRBV6-6 and J usage is TRBJ2-7, with 9 bases matching TRBD2. The CDR3 runs to 14 residues. In germline, CDR1 is MNHNY, CDR2 SVGAGI (reference sequence). V lost 8 bases and J lost 1; bases outside the gene matches: 6. Here the CDR3 reads CASSSGLASYEQYF. The DNA of the CDR3 is TGTGCCAGCTCCTCGGGACTAGCTTCCTACGAGCAGTACTTC.

This clonotype was observed many times. This sequence joins TRBV27 and TRBJ2-1, with 9 nucleotides matching TRBD1. Germline V gene lookup returns CDR1 MNHEY and CDR2 SMNVEV (reference sequence). V gave up 2 bases and J gave up 5 bases; unmatched junction bases: 13. The CDR3 is 18 residues long. As DNA, the CDR3 is TGTGCCAGCAGTTTAGGGGTAGGGACAGGGAGTTCCCACAATGAGCAGTTCTTC. It specifies CASSLGVGTGSSHNEQFF.

In this sample, this clonotype turned up many times. V is TRBV27 and J is TRBJ2-7, with 11 nucleotides matching TRBD1. The CDR3 is 14 amino acids. Germline CDR1 and CDR2: MNHEY and SMNVEV (reference sequence). V shed 2 bases, J shed 5 bases, and the junction held 2 bases outside the gene matches. The CDR3 here is CASSLGTGGDEQYF. CDR3 in DNA: TGTGCCAGCAGTTTAGGGACAGGGGGGGACGAGCAGTACTTC.

This clonotype occurred a few times. The chain links TRBV12-3 or TRBV12-4 to TRBJ1-1; 7 bases are a match to TRBD1. Trimming removed 6 bases from V and 8 bases from J; junction bases left unmatched: 6. The CDR3 spans 12 residues. The CDR3 region has the DNA TGTGCCAGCAGCATGACAGGGTTGGAAGCTTTCTTT. This gives the protein CASSMTGLEAFF.

This clonotype was counted at least ten times. J is TRBJ2-1 and V is TRBV7-3; 12 bases agree with TRBD2. V was clipped by 4 bases and J by 3 bases; unmatched bases: 7. CDR1 is SGHTA and CDR2 is FQGTGA in the germline V gene. The CDR3 loop spans 17 amino acids. CDR3 sequence: CASSSRPSGGDYNEQFF. In DNA, the CDR3 is TGTGCCAGCAGCTCCCGCCCTAGCGGGGGGGACTACAATGAGCAGTTCTTC.

In this sample, this clonotype turned up many times. The chain carries TRBV15 and TRBJ1-5; D possibly corresponds to TRBD1 (5 bases). V lost 0 bases and J lost 6, with 18 bases in between. The CDR3 contains 17 residues. The germline V gene has CDR1 LNHNV and CDR2 YYDKDF (reference sequence). CDR3 DNA: TGTGCCACCAGCAGAGATCCTTTCACAGGCTCCACTCAGCCCCAGCATTTT. Translating gives CATSRDPFTGSTQPQHF.

This clonotype occurred many times. The chain combines TRBV5-6 with TRBJ2-7, with 8 nucleotides matching TRBD1. V trimming: 6 bases; J trimming: 2 bases; junction bases outside the gene matches: 7. This CDR3 has 14 amino acids. Germline assignment: CDR1 SGHDT and CDR2 YYEEEE. CDR3 in DNA: TGTGCCAGCACCGGGACAGGATCAACCTACGAGCAGTACTTC. Translation gives CASTGTGSTYEQYF.

This clonotype was recorded at least ten times. The chain employs TRBV7-8 and TRBJ1-4; D is perhaps TRBD1 (5 bases). This CDR3 is built from 14 residues. The germline V gene has CDR1 SGHVS and CDR2 FQNEAQ. The V end lost 5 bases, the J end lost 2 bases, and 9 bases lay between the germline ends. The CDR3 coding sequence is TGTGCCAGCAGCCGCAGGGAGACTAATGAAAAACTGTTTTTT. The encoded protein is CASSRRETNEKLFF.

The V call is TRBV18, the J call TRBJ1-1; 7 bases align to TRBD1. The CDR3 covers 15 residues. Trimming removed 4 bases from V and 0 bases from J; junction bases left unmatched: 5. CDR1 and CDR2 from the germline V gene are KGHSH and LQKENI. The CDR3 region has the DNA TGTGCCAGCTCACAGAGGACAGGAATGAACACTGAAGCTTTCTTT. As protein: CASSQRTGMNTEAFF.

This clonotype was counted at least ten times. The J gene is TRBJ2-4, the V gene TRBV3-1, with D possibly TRBD2 on 5 matching bases. Germline lookup yields CDR1 LGHDT and CDR2 YNNKEL (reference sequence). CDR3 size: 15 residues. Trimming took off 0 bases at V and 6 bases at J, with 12 bases between the two ends. The chain's CDR3 is CASSQDYIRGNIQYF. CDR3 nucleotides: TGTGCCAGCAGCCAAGATTACATTCGGGGAAACATTCAGTACTTC.

This clonotype was found many times. The chain recombines TRBV27 with TRBJ2-6; the D is unclear. The CDR3 runs 13 residues. Germline loops: CDR1 MNHEY, CDR2 SMNVEV (reference sequence). Trimming removed 0 bases at V and 3 bases at J, with 0 bases between. DNA of the CDR3: TGTGCCAGCAGTTTATCTGGGGCCAACGTCCTGACTTTC. It translates to CASSLSGANVLTF.

This clonotype came up many times. The chain recombines TRBV7-2 with TRBJ2-1; D gene unclear. With 2 bases removed from V and 9 bases from J, the gap between germline ends came to 5 bases. CDR3 length: 11 residues. Germline V gives CDR1 SGHTA, CDR2 FQGNSA. The CDR3, as DNA: TGTGCCAGCAGCTTATTGGTTGAGCAGTTCTTC. This encodes CASSLLVEQFF.

The sample holds many counts of this clonotype. The chain joins TRBV27 to TRBJ1-4, with D possibly being TRBD1 (6 bases). Trimming took off 2 bases at V and 5 bases at J, with 9 bases between the two ends. The CDR3 spans 14 residues. Germline CDR1 reads MNHEY; CDR2 reads SMNVEV (reference sequence). DNA for the CDR3: TGTGCCAGCAGTTTACAGGGGAGGAATGAAAAACTGTTTTTT. Amino acids: CASSLQGRNEKLFF.

This clonotype was counted many times. The chain combines TRBV28 with TRBJ1-1; weak D call: TRBD1 (5 bases). The CDR3 sequence is 14 residues long. Trimming cost V 4 bases and J 0 bases, with 9 bases left between them. Germline V gene sequence: CDR1 MDHEN, CDR2 SYDVKM. The CDR3 DNA follows: TGTGCCAGCAGTTCGCCAGGGTTGAACACTGAAGCTTTCTTT. It encodes CASSSPGLNTEAFF.

This clonotype was detected many times. J is TRBJ2-3 and V is TRBV5-1, with 10 bases aligning to TRBD2. V lost 5 bases to trimming and J lost 10 bases; unmatched junction nucleotides: 16. Germline CDR1 and CDR2: SGHRS and YFSETQ. CDR3 size: 16 residues. The CDR3 nucleotides are TGCGCCAGCAGAACGGGGCCAGCGGGGGGGAATTACGCGCAGTATTTT. It translates to CASRTGPAGGNYAQYF.

This clonotype came up many times. V usage is TRBV5-1 and J usage is TRBJ2-7; maybe TRBD2 (5 bases). The V gene lost 4 bases and the J gene lost 3 bases, with 17 bases spanning the gap. The CDR3 has 15 residues. Per the germline V gene, CDR1 is SGHRS and CDR2 is YFSETQ. In nucleotides, the CDR3 is TGCGCCAGCAGCCCGGAGGCGAAATTCGACTACGAGCAGTACTTC. It encodes CASSPEAKFDYEQYF.

This clonotype was seen ten or more times. This chain joins TRBV7-2 and TRBJ2-3; 7 nucleotides match TRBD2. The CDR3 is 13 residues long. Germline CDR1 SGHTA, CDR2 FQGNSA. Unmatched junction bases numbered 6, after V lost 3 bases and J lost 9 bases. The CDR3 sequence: CASSFQRGETQYF. The CDR3, as DNA: TGTGCCAGCAGCTTTCAGCGGGGCGAGACGCAGTATTTT.

This clonotype came up many times. The chain carries TRBV4-1 and TRBJ2-5; 9 bases are shared with TRBD1. CDR3 length equals 17 residues. After removal of 5 bases from V and 4 bases from J, the junction contained 14 bases not matched to a gene. CDR1 and CDR2 (germline): MGHRA, YSYEKL. The DNA of the CDR3 is TGCGCCAGCAGCGCTCGGGACAGGGTTAATGAGGGAGAGACCCAGTACTTC. This translates into CASSARDRVNEGETQYF.

This clonotype was counted ten times or more. V is TRBV6-2 or TRBV6-3 and J is TRBJ1-2, with 11 bases lining up with TRBD1. From germline, CDR1 is MNHEY and CDR2 SVGEGT. V trimming: 2 bases; J trimming: 2 bases; junction bases outside the gene matches: 1. The CDR3 is made up of 15 amino acids. The CDR3 protein is CASSYGQGANYGYTF. In nucleotides, the CDR3 is TGTGCCAGCAGTTACGGACAGGGGGCAAACTATGGCTACACCTTC.

This clonotype was seen at least ten times. The CDR3 nucleotides are TGTGCCAGCAGCGTAGGAACACGCTCTAGTGAGCAGTTCTTC. This sequence encodes CASSVGTRSSEQFF. This sequence joins TRBV9 and TRBJ2-1; D uncertain. This CDR3 comprises 14 residues. Between the trimmed V and J ends, which lost 0 bases and 9 bases, there was a span of 13 bases. Germline V gives CDR1 SGDLS, CDR2 YYNGEE.

In its sample, this clonotype is medium-sized (0.01 to 0.1%). This chain uses TRBV28 with TRBJ2-1; a weak D match, TRBD2 (5 bases). The CDR3 covers 13 residues. Trimming shortened V by 2 bases and J by 7 bases, and 9 bases separated the two germline ends. The germline gives CDR1 MDHEN, CDR2 SYDVKM. CDR3 amino acids: CASSLTSGNEQFF. Here the CDR3 DNA reads TGTGCCAGCAGTTTAACCTCGGGGAATGAGCAGTTCTTC.

This clonotype was found a few times. V is TRBV5-1 and J is TRBJ2-1; TRBD2 might be the D (6 bases). V was pared by 4 bases and J by 4 bases, with 12 bases between. The germline V gene encodes CDR1 SGHRS and CDR2 YFSETQ. The CDR3 contains 14 residues. The CDR3: CASSPGDQYNEQFF. Written as DNA, the CDR3 is TGCGCCAGCAGCCCGGGGGACCAGTACAATGAGCAGTTCTTC.

This clonotype has at least ten counts. The CDR3 sequence is CASSLGTGGFFRELFF. In DNA, the CDR3 is TGTGCCAGCAGTTTAGGGACAGGGGGTTTTTTCAGGGAGCTGTTTTTT. The chain uses TRBV28 and TRBJ2-2; 11 nucleotides align to TRBD1. With 2 bases clipped from V and 9 bases from J, the junction kept 8 bases outside the gene matches. Looked up from germline, CDR1 is MDHEN and CDR2 is SYDVKM. This CDR3 is 16 amino acids long.

This clonotype was recorded many times. The rearrangement joins TRBV4-2 to TRBJ2-5; 8 bases line up with TRBD2. After removal of 1 base from V and 7 bases from J, the junction contained 29 bases not matched to a gene. Germline CDR1 LGHNA, CDR2 YNFKEQ. The CDR3 consists of 22 residues. The CDR3 DNA reads as TGTGCCAGCAGCCAAGGGAGCCCCTGGGCCCTTAGCGGGGACACATGGTTCGGGACCCAGTACTTC. This gives the protein CASSQGSPWALSGDTWFGTQYF.

Many counts were recorded for this clonotype. The chain couples TRBV7-9 to TRBJ2-1, with D possibly being TRBD1 (6 bases). Germline CDR1 SEHNR, CDR2 FQNEAQ (reference sequence). The length of the CDR3 is 16 residues. V gave up 5 bases and J gave up 5 bases, with 19 bases separating them. In nucleotides, the CDR3 is TGTGCCAGCAGCCAAAGACCTGGACAGAGTGACAATGAGCAGTTCTTC. It is translated as CASSQRPGQSDNEQFF. The complete variable domain, with remaining parts taken from reference TRBV7-9 and TRBJ2-1, reads DTGVSQNPRHKITKRGQNVTFRCDPISEHNRLYWYRQTLGQGPEFLTYFQNEAQLEKSRLLSDRFSAERPKGSFSTLEIQRTEQGDSAMYLCASSQRPGQSDNEQFFGPGTRLTVL.